This paragraph reports one T cell receptor (beta chain). The target antigen is unknown. This record comes from a study of siplizumab effects on memory and regulatory T cells. Broader study findings: Suppressive capability of dividing Tregs from siplizumab cultures went unverified. The majority of clones, roughly 75-95% of proliferating CD4+ or CD8+ clones, lacked an assignable naive or memory phenotype.

Germline CDR1 reads SQVTM; CDR2 reads ANQGSEA. With 4 bases removed from V and 3 bases from J, the gap between germline ends came to 6 bases. There are 11 residues in the CDR3. TCRdb's copy holds only in-frame clones and misses some; the assay was immunoSEQ multiplex PCR. The sample has around 6,700 clones, roughly 63% seen once. The sequenced sample was effector memory CD8+ T cells sorted from blood. Subset: unstimulated CD8+ effector memory T cells. The sequence came from a human donor in good health. The V gene is TRBV29-1, the J gene TRBJ1-1; D is unresolved. This chain's CDR3 is CSVAVHTEAFF. The CDR3 nucleotides read TGCAGCGTTGCTGTGCACACTGAAGCTTTCTTT.